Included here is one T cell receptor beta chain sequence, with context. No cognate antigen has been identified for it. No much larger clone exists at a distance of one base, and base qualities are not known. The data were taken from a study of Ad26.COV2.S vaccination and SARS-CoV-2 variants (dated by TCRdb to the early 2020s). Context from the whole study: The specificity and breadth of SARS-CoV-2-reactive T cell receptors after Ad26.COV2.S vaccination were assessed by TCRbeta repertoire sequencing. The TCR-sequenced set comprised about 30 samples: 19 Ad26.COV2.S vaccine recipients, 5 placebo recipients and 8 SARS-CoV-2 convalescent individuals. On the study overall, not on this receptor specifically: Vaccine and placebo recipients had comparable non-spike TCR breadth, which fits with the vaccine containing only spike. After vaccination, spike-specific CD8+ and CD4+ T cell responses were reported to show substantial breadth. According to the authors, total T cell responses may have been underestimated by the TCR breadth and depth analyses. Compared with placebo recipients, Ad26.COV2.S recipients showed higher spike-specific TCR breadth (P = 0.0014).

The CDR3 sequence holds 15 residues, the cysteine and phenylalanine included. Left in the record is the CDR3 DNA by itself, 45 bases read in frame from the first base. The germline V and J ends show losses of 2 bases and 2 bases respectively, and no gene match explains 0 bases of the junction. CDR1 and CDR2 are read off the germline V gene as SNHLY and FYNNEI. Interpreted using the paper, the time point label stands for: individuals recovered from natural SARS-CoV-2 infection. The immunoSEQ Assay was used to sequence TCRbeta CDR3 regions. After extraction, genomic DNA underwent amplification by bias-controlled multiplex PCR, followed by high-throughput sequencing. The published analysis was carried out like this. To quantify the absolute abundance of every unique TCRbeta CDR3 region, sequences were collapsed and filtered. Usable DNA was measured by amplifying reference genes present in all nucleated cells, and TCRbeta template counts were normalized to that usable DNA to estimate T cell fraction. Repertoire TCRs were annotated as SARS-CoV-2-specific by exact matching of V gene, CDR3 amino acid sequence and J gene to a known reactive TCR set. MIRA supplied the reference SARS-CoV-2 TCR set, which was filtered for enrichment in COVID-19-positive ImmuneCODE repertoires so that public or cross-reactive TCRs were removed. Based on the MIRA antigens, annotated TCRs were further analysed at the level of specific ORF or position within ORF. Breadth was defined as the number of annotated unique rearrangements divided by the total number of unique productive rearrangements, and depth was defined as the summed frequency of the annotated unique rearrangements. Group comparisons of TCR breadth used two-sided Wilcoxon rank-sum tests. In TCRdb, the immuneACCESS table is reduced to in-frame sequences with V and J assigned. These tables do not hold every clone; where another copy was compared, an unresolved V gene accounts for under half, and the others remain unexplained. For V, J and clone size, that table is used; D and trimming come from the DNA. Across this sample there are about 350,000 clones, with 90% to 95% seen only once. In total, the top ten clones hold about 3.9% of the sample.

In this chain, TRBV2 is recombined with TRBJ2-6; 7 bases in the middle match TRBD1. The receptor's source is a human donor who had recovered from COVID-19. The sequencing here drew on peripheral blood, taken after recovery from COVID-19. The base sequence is TGTGCCAGCAGTGAACAGGGGGCTGGGGCCAACGTCCTGACTTTC. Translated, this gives CASSEQGAGANVLTF.